Each of the 9 T cell receptor beta chains below was sequenced from the same sample in a study of cytomegalovirus exposure and HLA in healthy donors (TCRdb year 2017). The receptor library was made with the immunoSEQ multiplex PCR assay. The clones in this table, taken by TCRdb from immuneACCESS, are in-frame only. Not every clone is retained; where verified, under half of the shortfall comes from an unresolved V gene, and the cause of the rest is unknown. Recorded for this sample are about 150,000 clones; approximately 86% of them occurred a single time. Around 2.1% of the sample goes to the ten largest clones. The sequencing sample was made of PBMCs. These receptors were taken from a human donor in good health.

This chain uses TRBV4-1 with TRBJ2-7; 9 bases are shared with TRBD1. This CDR3 spans 15 amino acids. V was clipped by 5 bases and J by 4 bases; unmatched bases: 9. Per the germline V gene, CDR1 is MGHRA and CDR2 is YSYEKL. The CDR3 DNA reads as TGCGCCAGCAGCTCCTTCCAGGGACAGGGATACGAGCAGTACTTC. Encoded protein: CASSSFQGQGYEQYF.

V is TRBV6-1 and J is TRBJ2-1; D is undetermined. This CDR3 has 14 amino acids. Germline CDR1 is MNHNS and CDR2 is SASEGT. The V end was cut by 4 bases, the J end by 1 base, with 8 bases between. The CDR3 region is CASSGGVSYNEQFF. CDR3 coding DNA: TGTGCCAGCAGTGGAGGAGTTTCCTACAATGAGCAGTTCTTC.

A note on this clone: Because it lacks the conserved phenylalanine or tryptophan at the end, this CDR3 is likely a read error. It is unclear where the CDR3 begins or ends on the DNA, so no DNA is shown, and the CDR3 is as TCRdb lists it. The chain joins TRBV11-2 to TRBJ1-2. Germline values: CDR1 SGHAT, CDR2 FQNNGV. The CDR3 length is 13 residues, termini included. This CDR3 is CASSLVYRICGGL.

This clone has just one count. The rearrangement links TRBV14 to TRBJ2-7; 9 nucleotides agree with TRBD1. J lost 3 bases, V lost 3 bases, and 6 bases had no gene match. In germline, CDR1 is SGHDN, CDR2 FVKESK. The CDR3 length is 15 residues. The CDR3 loop reads CASSQSGTGIYEQYF. The CDR3 bases are TGTGCCAGCAGCCAGTCCGGGACAGGGATCTACGAGCAGTACTTC.

This chain connects TRBV5-5 to TRBJ1-3; D is possibly TRBD1 (6 bases). The V gene lost 4 bases and the J gene lost 3 bases, with 11 bases spanning the gap. Germline loops: CDR1 SGHKS, CDR2 YYEKEE (reference sequence). The CDR3 totals 14 residues. The CDR3 spells CASSIGTNGNTIYF. The CDR3 bases are TGTGCCAGCAGCATCGGGACAAATGGAAACACCATATATTTT.

The V call is TRBV4-1, the J call TRBJ2-3; 9 bases map to TRBD1. V shed 4 bases, J shed 8 bases, and the junction held 16 bases outside the gene matches. Germline CDR1 and CDR2: MGHRA and YSYEKL. The CDR3 has 17 amino acids. The DNA for the CDR3 is TGCGCCAGCAGCCCCCGCGAGGGGGACAGGGAGGTACCTACGCAGTATTTT. Residues: CASSPREGDREVPTQYF.

The rearrangement joins TRBV28 to TRBJ2-7, with 9 bases matching TRBD1. After removal of 5 bases from V and 1 base from J, the junction contained 6 bases not matched to a gene. This CDR3 contains 15 residues. Germline CDR1 and CDR2: MDHEN and SYDVKM. The CDR3 DNA follows: TGTGCCAGCAGTCCCTCCGGGACAGGGTCCTACGAGCAGTACTTC. As protein: CASSPSGTGSYEQYF.

The chain carries TRBV2 and TRBJ1-1; 7 bases map to TRBD1. CDR1 SNHLY and CDR2 FYNNEI come from the germline V gene. V lost 7 bases to trimming and J lost 8 bases; unmatched junction nucleotides: 4. The CDR3 loop spans 11 amino acids. This CDR3 reads CASNDRAEAFF. The CDR3 DNA follows: TGTGCCAGCAATGACAGGGCCGAAGCTTTCTTT.

The chain carries TRBV2 and TRBJ1-2; 7 bases align to TRBD1. The CDR3 loop spans 14 amino acids. The germline gives CDR1 SNHLY, CDR2 FYNNEI. Trimming at V came to 7 bases and at J to 5 bases, leaving 10 bases not matched to a gene. In DNA form, the CDR3 reads TGTGCCAGCATCAAACAAGGGGGCGGTTATGGCTACACCTTC. This codes for CASIKQGGGYGYTF.